The clone carrying this T cell receptor (beta chain) has ten or more counts. Until they underwent thyroid surgery, no patient had received any treatment. The data belong to a study of metastatic and nonmetastatic thyroid tumors. The CDR3 has 14 residues. The ends lost 6 bases at V and 2 bases at J; junction bases unmatched: 7. The germline CDR1 and CDR2 sequences are DFQATT and SNEGSKA (reference sequence). TCRdb re-called the PCR reads with MiXCR. The sample has over 25,000 clones, 9.5% to 14% seen once. The TCR comes from a female donor with papillary thyroid cancer or a benign thyroid nodule (not recorded which). Some clones in this sample may be carry-over from other donors' samples. Sequencing was performed on blood. V is TRBV20-1 and J is TRBJ1-1; 9 bases align to TRBD1. The CDR3 sequence: CSAIRDRVNTEAFF. Here the CDR3 DNA reads TGCAGTGCCATTCGGGACAGGGTAAACACTGAAGCTTTCTTT.